This T cell receptor (beta chain) was sequenced for a study of regulatory T cells in long-lasting Graves disease. The time point is: newly diagnosed GD, antithyroid drugs for less than 3 months. PBMC-extracted RNA yielded the TCR library. Per American Thyroid Association guidelines, Graves' disease was diagnosed. V lost 7 bases and J 2 bases, leaving 15 bases between the germline ends. CDR3 length: 15 residues. CDR1 MNHNS and CDR2 SASEGT come from the germline V gene. Construction of TCR beta libraries relied on iRepertoire HTBI primers and on Arm-PCR targeting CDR3 regions. MiXCR was run by TCRdb on the multiplex PCR reads, yielding one entry per CDR3 protein. The profile shows some 460,000 distinct CDR3 sequences, 15% to 20% of them singletons. This clonotype was seen ten or more times. The same sample was also used in a study of T cells in Graves' hyperthyroidism and ophthalmopathy. That study reports: RT-PCR in the first round (using the HTBI primer set) targeted the TCR CDR3. Most clonotypes expanded in thyroid above 0.001 were likewise present in blood. Ophthalmopathy, as predicted by the model, came a median 6.5 months after the prediction.

The sequence came from a man aged 40-49 years with Graves disease. The sample consisted of peripheral blood mononuclear cells (PBMCs), taken at new diagnosis, from a patient treated with antithyroid drugs. This chain connects TRBV6-1 to TRBJ2-1, with D perhaps being TRBD1 or TRBD2 (5 bases each). The CDR3 reads CASTLRDGTYNEQFF. In nucleotides, the CDR3 is TGTGCCAGCACCCTCCGGGACGGAACCTACAATGAGCAGTTCTTC.